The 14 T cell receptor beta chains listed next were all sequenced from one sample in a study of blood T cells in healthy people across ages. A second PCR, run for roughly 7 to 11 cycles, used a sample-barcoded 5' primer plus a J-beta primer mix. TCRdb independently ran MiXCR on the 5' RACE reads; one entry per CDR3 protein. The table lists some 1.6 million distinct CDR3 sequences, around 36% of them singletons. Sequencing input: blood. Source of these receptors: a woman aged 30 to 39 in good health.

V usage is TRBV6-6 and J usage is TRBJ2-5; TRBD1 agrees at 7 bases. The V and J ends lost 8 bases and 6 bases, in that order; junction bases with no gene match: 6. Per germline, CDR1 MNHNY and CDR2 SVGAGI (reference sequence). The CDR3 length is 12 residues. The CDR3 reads CASGRQGQTQYF. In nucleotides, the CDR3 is TGTGCCAGCGGCAGACAGGGACAGACCCAGTACTTC.

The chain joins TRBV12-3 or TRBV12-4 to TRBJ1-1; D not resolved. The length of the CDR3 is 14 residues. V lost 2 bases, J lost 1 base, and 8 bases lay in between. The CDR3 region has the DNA TGTGCCAGCAGTTTACCAGCGAAGAACACTGAAGCTTTCTTT. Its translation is CASSLPAKNTEAFF.

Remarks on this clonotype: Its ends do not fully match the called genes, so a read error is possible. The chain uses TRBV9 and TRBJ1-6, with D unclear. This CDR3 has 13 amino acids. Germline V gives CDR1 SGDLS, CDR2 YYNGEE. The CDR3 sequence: CASSVSSNSPLYF. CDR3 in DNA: TGTGCCAGCAGCGTTTCTAGTAATTCACCCCTCTACTTT.

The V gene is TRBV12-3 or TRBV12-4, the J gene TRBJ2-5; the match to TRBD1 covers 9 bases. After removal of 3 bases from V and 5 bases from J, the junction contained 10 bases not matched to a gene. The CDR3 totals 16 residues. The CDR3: CASSLTGGKPSETQYF. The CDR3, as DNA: TGTGCCAGCAGTTTGACAGGGGGAAAGCCCAGTGAGACCCAGTACTTC.

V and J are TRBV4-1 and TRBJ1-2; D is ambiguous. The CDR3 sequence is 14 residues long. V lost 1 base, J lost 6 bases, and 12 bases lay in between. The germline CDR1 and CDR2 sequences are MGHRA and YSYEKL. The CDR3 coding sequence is TGCGCCAGCAGCCAAGTCCCCGGGGAGGATGGCTACACCTTC. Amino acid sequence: CASSQVPGEDGYTF.

CDR3: CASSQDFQGAYTIYF. The CDR3 DNA is TGTGCCAGCAGCCAAGATTTCCAGGGGGCTTACACCATATATTTT. The gene calls are TRBV4-2 and TRBJ1-3, with TRBD1 identical over 8 bases. Per the germline V gene, CDR1 is LGHNA and CDR2 is YNFKEQ. The CDR3 has 15 residues. V was pared by 0 bases and J by 8 bases, with 6 bases of the junction left unmatched.

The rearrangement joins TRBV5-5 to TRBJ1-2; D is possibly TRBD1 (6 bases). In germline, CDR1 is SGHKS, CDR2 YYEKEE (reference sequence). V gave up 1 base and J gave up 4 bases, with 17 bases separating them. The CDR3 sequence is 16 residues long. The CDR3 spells CASSLSSGQFLYGYTF. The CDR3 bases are TGTGCCAGCAGCTTGAGTTCTGGACAGTTTCTCTATGGCTACACCTTC.

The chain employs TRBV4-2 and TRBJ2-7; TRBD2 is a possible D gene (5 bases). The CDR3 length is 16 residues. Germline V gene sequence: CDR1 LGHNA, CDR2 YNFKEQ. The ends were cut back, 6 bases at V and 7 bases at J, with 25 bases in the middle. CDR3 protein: CASSRSGLATGEEQYF. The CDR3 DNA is TGTGCCAGCAGTCGATCTGGGCTAGCCACCGGGGAAGAGCAGTACTTC.

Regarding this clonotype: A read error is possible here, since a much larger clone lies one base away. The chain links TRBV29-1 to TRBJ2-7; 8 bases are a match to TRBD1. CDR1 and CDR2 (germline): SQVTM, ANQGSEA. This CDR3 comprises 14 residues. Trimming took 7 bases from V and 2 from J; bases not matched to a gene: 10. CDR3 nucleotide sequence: TGCAGCGCCGGAACCGGGACAGGAACCTACGAGCAGTACTTC. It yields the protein CSAGTGTGTYEQYF.

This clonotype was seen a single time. The CDR3 protein is CASSEAPVAGAHEQYF. The CDR3 nucleotides read TGTGCCAGCAGTGAAGCCCCAGTGGCGGGAGCCCACGAGCAGTACTTC. The chain recombines TRBV6-1 with TRBJ2-7, with 7 bases matching TRBD2. CDR3 length equals 16 residues. Germline V gene data show CDR1 as MNHNS and CDR2 as SASEGT. J was trimmed by 5 bases and V by 0 bases; bases with no gene match: 10.

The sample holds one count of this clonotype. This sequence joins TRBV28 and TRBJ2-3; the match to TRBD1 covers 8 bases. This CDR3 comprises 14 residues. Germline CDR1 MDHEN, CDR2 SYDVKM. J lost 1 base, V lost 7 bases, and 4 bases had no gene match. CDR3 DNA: TGTGCCAGCATGTCAGGGGGCGGCACAGATACGCAGTATTTT. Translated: CASMSGGGTDTQYF.

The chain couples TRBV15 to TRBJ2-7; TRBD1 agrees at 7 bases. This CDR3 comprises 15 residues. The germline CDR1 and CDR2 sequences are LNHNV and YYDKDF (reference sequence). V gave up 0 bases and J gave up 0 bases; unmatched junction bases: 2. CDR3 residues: CATSRDEGASYEQYF. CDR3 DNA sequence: TGTGCCACCAGCAGAGATGAGGGGGCCTCCTACGAGCAGTACTTC.

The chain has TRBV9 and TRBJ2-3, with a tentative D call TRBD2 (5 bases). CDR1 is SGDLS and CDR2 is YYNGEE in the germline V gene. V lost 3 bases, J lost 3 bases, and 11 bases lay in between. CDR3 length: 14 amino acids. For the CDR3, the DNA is TGTGCCAGCAGCGCTACACTAGAGACAGATACGCAGTATTTT. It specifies CASSATLETDTQYF. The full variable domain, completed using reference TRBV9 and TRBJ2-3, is DSGVTQTPKHLITATGQRVTLRCSPRSGDLSVYWYQQSLDQGLQFLIQYYNGEERAKGNILERFSAQQFPDLHSELNLSSLELGDSALYFCASSATLETDTQYFGPGTRLTVL.

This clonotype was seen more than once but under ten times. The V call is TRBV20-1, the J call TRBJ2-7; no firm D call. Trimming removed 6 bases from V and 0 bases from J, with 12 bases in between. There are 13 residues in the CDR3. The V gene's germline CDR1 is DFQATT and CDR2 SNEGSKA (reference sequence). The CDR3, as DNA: TGCAGTGCACTTCCAGCCAGCTCCTACGAGCAGTACTTC. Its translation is CSALPASSYEQYF.